This is a list of T cell receptor beta chains from one sample in a study of blood T cell repertoires in COVID-19. Method: immunoSEQ multiplex PCR; TCRdb's copy keeps in-frame clones and lacks some. Of approximately 250,000 clones listed, approximately 90% are singletons. Specimen: PBMCs or T cells enriched from blood (not recorded which). The receptors originated from a man in his forties who had been exposed to COVID-19. Each CDR3 is given with its conserved first and last residue. D genes are given only for firm matches. Rows give clone size only sometimes, using once, few, many, or a class for an expanded clone.

v_call	d_call	clone_size	j_call	cdr3_aa	cdr3_nt
TRBV2	NA	NA	TRBJ1-4	CASSPGGLSATNEKLFF	TGTGCCAGCAGCCCCGGGGGGCTATCTGCAACTAATGAAAAACTGTTTTTT
TRBV16	TRBD1	NA	TRBJ2-3	CASSRRTGATDTQYF	TGTGCCAGCAGCCGAAGGACAGGAGCCACAGATACGCAGTATTTT
TRBV5-1	NA	NA	TRBJ1-4	CASSLEGRGEKLFF	TGCGCCAGCAGCTTGGAAGGGCGAGGGGAAAAACTGTTTTTT
TRBV19	NA	NA	TRBJ2-3	CASSMLLTGSTQYF	TGTGCCAGTAGTATGTTACTAACGGGAAGTACGCAGTATTTT
TRBV7-9	NA	NA	TRBJ2-7	CASSFHGQKITYEQYF	TGTGCCAGCAGCTTCCACGGACAGAAAATAACCTACGAGCAGTACTTC
TRBV6-2/TRBV6-3	TRBD1	NA	TRBJ1-1	CASSWTGSTEAFF	TGTGCCAGCAGTTGGACAGGGAGCACTGAAGCTTTCTTT
TRBV28	TRBD2	once	TRBJ2-7	CASRQAGDLTYEQYF	TGTGCCAGCAGACAAGCGGGGGACTTAACCTACGAGCAGTACTTC
TRBV19	TRBD1	once	TRBJ1-1	CASSPQGVLDTEAFF	TGTGCCAGTAGTCCGCAGGGGGTCCTCGACACTGAAGCTTTCTTT
TRBV13	NA	once	TRBJ2-5	CASSSTDTSGETQYF	TGTGCCAGCAGCTCCACCGACACTTCAGGCGAGACCCAGTACTTC
TRBV6-5	TRBD2	NA	TRBJ2-1	CASKRERDFYNEQFF	TGTGCCAGCAAACGGGAGCGGGATTTCTACAATGAGCAGTTCTTC
TRBV6-5	NA	NA	TRBJ1-3	CASRQAAGGGNTIYF	TGTGCCAGCAGACAGGCCGCTGGTGGTGGAAACACCATATATTTT
TRBV7-9	NA	NA	TRBJ2-7	CAGSESGEQYF	TGTGCCGGAAGTGAGAGCGGCGAGCAGTACTTC
TRBV28	TRBD2	NA	TRBJ2-7	CASSLGREGLPDSYEQYF	TGTGCCAGCAGTTTGGGGCGGGAGGGCCTTCCAGACTCCTACGAGCAGTACTTC
TRBV18	TRBD1	NA	TRBJ1-1	CASSPQNGQANTEAFF	TGTGCCAGCTCACCGCAAAATGGACAGGCGAACACTGAAGCTTTCTTT
TRBV3-1/TRBV3-2	TRBD1	NA	TRBJ1-2	CASSQGDRAGYTF	TGTGCCAGCAGCCAGGGGGACAGGGCGGGCTACACCTTC
TRBV6-5	TRBD2	NA	TRBJ2-7	CASSYWTSGSYEQYF	TGTGCCAGCAGTTACTGGACTAGCGGGAGCTACGAGCAGTACTTC